This TCR beta chain was captured by sequencing in a study of early T cells in non-severe SARS-CoV-2 infection. Study context: The sequenced material was bulk RNA from unsorted whole blood, and its chains were unpaired.

This clonotype was counted ten times or more. Its cognate antigen is unknown. Findings of the study overall: Lookups in VDJdb leaned toward anti-spike CD8 responses and missed private and CD4 specificities.

In germline, CDR1 is SGDLS, CDR2 YYNGEE. Trimming left V 1 base short and J 2 bases short, with 6 bases between. There are 13 residues in the CDR3. As part of library construction, unique molecular identifiers were attached to individual cDNA molecules. One entry per CDR3 protein results from TCRdb running MiXCR on the 5' RACE reads. The table records 75,000 to 95,000 distinct CDR3 sequences, around a sixth of them present only once. V gene TRBV9 combines with J gene TRBJ1-2; D ambiguous. This clonotype was sampled from an adult who was a healthcare worker with PCR-confirmed SARS-CoV-2 infection or an uninfected control (not recorded which). The sample was whole blood, taken at baseline. DNA of the CDR3: TGTGCCAGCAGCGTACGGAGCAACTATGGCTACACCTTC. It encodes CASSVRSNYGYTF.